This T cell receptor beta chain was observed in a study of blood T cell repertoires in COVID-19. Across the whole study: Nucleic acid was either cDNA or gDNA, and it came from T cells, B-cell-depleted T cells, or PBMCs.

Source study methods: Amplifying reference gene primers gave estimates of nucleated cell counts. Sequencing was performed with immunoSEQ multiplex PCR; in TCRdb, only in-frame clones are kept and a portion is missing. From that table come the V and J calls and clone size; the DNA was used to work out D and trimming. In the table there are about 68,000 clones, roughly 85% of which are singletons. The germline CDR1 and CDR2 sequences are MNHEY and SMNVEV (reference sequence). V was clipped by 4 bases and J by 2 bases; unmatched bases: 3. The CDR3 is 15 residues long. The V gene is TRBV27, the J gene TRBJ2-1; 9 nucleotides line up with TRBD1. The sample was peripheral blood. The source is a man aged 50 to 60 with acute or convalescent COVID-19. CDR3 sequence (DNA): TGTGCCAGCAGTTATGGACAGGGGCCCTACAATGAGCAGTTCTTC. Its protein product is CASSYGQGPYNEQFF.